This T cell receptor beta chain was identified in a study of shared clonotypes between healthy human individuals. Some clones are missing from TCRdb's copy, which holds only in-frame ones; the method was immunoSEQ multiplex PCR. The table includes under 350,000 clones, around 86% detected once. After removal of 8 bases from V and 2 bases from J, the junction contained 9 bases not matched to a gene. Germline values: CDR1 MGHDK, CDR2 SYGVNS. The CDR3 is made up of 16 amino acids. This clonotype was sampled from a man aged 18 to 29 in good health. This chain joins TRBV25-1 and TRBJ2-2; 9 bases line up with TRBD1. The source material was memory CD8+ T cells sorted from blood. Subset given: CD45RO+ cells pooled with CCR7-negative TemRA cells. CDR3 protein: CASVHRDRENTGELFF. Written as DNA, the CDR3 is TGTGCCAGCGTTCACCGGGACAGGGAAAACACCGGGGAGCTGTTTTTT.